The present entry profiles one TCR beta chain with its context. The target antigen is unknown. Per the original data handling: In the immunoSEQ data, sequences were junction-only and lacked quality scores, so filtering differed. Generated by immunoSEQ multiplex PCR, the TCRdb table keeps only in-frame clones and is missing some. V and J calls and clone size are those listed in that table; D and trimming were worked out from the DNA. The profile shows 2 million to 2.5 million clones, 85% to 95% of them singletons. The entry originates in a study of shared clonotypes between healthy human individuals. Germline V gene lookup returns CDR1 MNHEY and CDR2 SMNVEV (reference sequence). The CDR3 contains 14 residues. The V end lost 6 bases, the J end lost 1 base, and 12 bases lay between the germline ends. The study's findings and limits: In having few donors, the study represented limited genetic and exposure-history diversity. Clonotype sharing across donors was expected to vary with sequencing depth. Only blood samples were collected, and tissue repertoires likely differ.

This TCR derives from a man between 18 and 29 years old in good health. Some clones in this sample may be carry-over from other donors' samples. The chain carries TRBV27 and TRBJ1-2, with D maybe TRBD1 (5 bases). Sample: naive CD4+ T cells from PBMCs. Subset defined: CD45RA+ positively selected. The CDR3 bases are TGTGCCAGCAGCCGCGGGCAGGGTAACTATGGCTACACCTTC. It specifies CASSRGQGNYGYTF.